The clone carrying this TCR beta chain has a count of ten or more. Its target is unknown. The data are from a study of blood T cells in healthy people across ages. Study conclusions and caveats: Older age coincided with a roughly linear decline in TCR beta diversity per million T cells.

A J-beta primer mix and a sample-barcoded 5' primer were used in a second PCR of about 7 to 12 cycles. TCRdb re-derived calls from the 5' RACE reads in MiXCR, one entry per CDR3 protein. This sample carries about 590,000 distinct CDR3 sequences, 25% to 30% of them seen once, and the ten largest clones take approximately 14%. Trimming pared 4 bases from V and 4 bases from J, leaving 8 bases between. The CDR3 totals 14 residues. Looked up from germline, CDR1 is KGHSY and CDR2 is FQNENV. Sequencing was done on a sample of blood. The chain couples TRBV16 to TRBJ2-6; D not certain. This clonotype was sampled from an elderly woman in good health. The CDR3 reads CASSPMRGANVLTF. CDR3 nucleotides: TGTGCCAGCAGCCCTATGAGGGGGGCCAACGTCCTGACTTTC.